Sequencing of this T cell receptor beta chain was carried out in a study of CD8 T cells in Susac syndrome. About the study: Within the sequenced Susac syndrome patient group, over five exhibited active disease and about eight were in remission.

Study-level findings and limits: The study identified around sixteen and five Susac-specific public clones in total CD8+ and CD8+ TEMRA repertoires. Peak Susac CD8+ clonal expansion occurred in TEMRA cells and active patients.

With regard to this clonotype: The antigen remains undetermined.

After extraction with the RNeasy kit, about 0.5 to 1 ug of the RNA was reverse transcribed using random hexamers. Via MiXCR, TCRdb re-called the immunoSEQ multiplex PCR reads, giving one row per CDR3 protein. The sample yields about 140,000 distinct CDR3 sequences, more than 85% seen once. Germline CDR1 SGHAT, CDR2 FQNNGV. Trimming cost V 4 bases and J 10 bases, with 20 bases left between them. There are 15 residues in the CDR3. FACS was used to enrich TEMRA cells, whereas the CD8+ and CD4+ T cells were obtained by negative isolation. The source material was CD8+ T cells from PBMCs. This TCR was recovered from a human donor with Susac syndrome. The chain combines TRBV11-2 with TRBJ2-1; D might be TRBD2 (5 bases). This CDR3 is CASSSMQEEIAEQFF. Written as DNA, the CDR3 is TGTGCCAGCAGCTCGATGCAAGAAGAGATAGCGGAGCAGTTCTTC.